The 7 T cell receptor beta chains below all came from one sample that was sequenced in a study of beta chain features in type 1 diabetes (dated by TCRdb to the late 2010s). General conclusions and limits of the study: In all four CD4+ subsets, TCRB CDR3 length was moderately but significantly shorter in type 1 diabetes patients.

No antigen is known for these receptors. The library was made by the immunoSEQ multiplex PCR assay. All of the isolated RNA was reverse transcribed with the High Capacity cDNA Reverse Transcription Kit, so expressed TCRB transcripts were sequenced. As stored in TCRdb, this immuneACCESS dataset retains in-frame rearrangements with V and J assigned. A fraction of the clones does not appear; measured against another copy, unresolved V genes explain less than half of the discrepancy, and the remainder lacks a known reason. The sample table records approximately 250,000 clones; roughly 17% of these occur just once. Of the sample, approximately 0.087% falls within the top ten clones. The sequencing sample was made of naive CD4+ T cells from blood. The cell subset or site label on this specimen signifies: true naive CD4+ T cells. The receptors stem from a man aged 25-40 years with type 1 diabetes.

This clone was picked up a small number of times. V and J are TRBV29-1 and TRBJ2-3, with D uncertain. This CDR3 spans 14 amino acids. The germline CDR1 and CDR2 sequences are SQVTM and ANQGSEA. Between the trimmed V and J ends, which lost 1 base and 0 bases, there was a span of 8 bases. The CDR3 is CSVEGPYSTDTQYF. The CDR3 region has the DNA TGCAGCGTTGAAGGGCCGTATAGCACAGATACGCAGTATTTT.

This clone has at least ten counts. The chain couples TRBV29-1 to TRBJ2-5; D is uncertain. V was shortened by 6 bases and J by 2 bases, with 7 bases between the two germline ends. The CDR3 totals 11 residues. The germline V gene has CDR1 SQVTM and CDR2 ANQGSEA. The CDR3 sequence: CSVGEQETQYF. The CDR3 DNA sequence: TGCAGCGTCGGAGAGCAAGAGACCCAGTACTTC. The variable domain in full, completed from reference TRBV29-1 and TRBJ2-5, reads SAVISQKPSRDICQRGTSLTIQCQVDSQVTMMFWYRQQPGQSLTLIATANQGSEATYESGFVIDKFPISRPNLTFSTLTVSNMSPEDSSIYLCSVGEQETQYFGPGTRLLVL.

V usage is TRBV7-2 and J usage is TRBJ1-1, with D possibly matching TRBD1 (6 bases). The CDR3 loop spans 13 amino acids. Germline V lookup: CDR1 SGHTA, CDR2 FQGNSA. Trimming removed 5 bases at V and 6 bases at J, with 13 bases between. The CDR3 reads CASSPRGTAEAFF. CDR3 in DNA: TGTGCCAGCAGCCCTAGGGGGACCGCTGAAGCTTTCTTT.

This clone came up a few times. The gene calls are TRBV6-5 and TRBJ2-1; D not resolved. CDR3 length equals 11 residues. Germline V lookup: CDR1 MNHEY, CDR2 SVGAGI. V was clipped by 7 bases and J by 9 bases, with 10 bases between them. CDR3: CASNQLGEQFF. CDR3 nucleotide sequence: TGTGCCAGCAACCAGCTAGGTGAGCAGTTCTTC.

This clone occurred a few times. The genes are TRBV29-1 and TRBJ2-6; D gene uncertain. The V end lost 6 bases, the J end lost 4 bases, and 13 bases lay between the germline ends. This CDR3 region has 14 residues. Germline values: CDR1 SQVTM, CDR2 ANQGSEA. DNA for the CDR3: TGCAGCGTCGAAATGATGCAGGGGGCCAACGTCCTGACTTTC. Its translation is CSVEMMQGANVLTF. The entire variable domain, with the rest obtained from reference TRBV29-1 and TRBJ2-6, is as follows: SAVISQKPSRDICQRGTSLTIQCQVDSQVTMMFWYRQQPGQSLTLIATANQGSEATYESGFVIDKFPISRPNLTFSTLTVSNMSPEDSSIYLCSVEMMQGANVLTFGAGSRLTVL.

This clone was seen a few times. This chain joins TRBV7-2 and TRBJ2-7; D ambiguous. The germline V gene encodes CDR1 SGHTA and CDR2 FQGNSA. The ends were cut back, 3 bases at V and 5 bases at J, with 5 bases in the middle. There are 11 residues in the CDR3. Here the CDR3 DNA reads TGTGCCAGCAGCTTCTACGACGAGCAGTACTTC. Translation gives CASSFYDEQYF.

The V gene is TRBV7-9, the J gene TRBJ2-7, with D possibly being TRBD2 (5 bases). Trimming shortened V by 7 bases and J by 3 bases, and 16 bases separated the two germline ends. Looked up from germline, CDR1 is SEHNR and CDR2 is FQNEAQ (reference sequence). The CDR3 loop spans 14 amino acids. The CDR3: CASNGDAYYYEQYF. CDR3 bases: TGTGCCAGCAACGGGGATGCGTATTACTACGAGCAGTACTTC.